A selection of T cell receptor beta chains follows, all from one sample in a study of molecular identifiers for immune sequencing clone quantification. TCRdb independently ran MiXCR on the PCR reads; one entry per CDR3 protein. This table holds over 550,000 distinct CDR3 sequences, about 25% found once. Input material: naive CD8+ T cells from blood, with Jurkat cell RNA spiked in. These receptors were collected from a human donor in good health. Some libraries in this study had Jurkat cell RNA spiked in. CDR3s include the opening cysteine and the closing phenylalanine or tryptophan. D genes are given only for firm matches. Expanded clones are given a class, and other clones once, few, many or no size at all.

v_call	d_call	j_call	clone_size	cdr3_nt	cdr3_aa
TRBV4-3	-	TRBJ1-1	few	TGCGCCAGCAGCCAAGATAGGTCCGGCTTGAACACTGAAGCTTTCTTT	CASSQDRSGLNTEAFF
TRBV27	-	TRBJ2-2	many	TGTGCCAGCAGTTTATCAAGGGGCCTGGGGACCGGGGAGCTGTTTTTT	CASSLSRGLGTGELFF
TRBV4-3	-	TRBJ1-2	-	TGCGCCAGCAGCCAGGAGGGGGATTCTAACTATGGCTACACCTTC	CASSQEGDSNYGYTF
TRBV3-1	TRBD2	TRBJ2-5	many	TGTGCCAGCAGCCACGGACTAGCGGCCCATCGGGAGACCCAGTACTTC	CASSHGLAAHRETQYF
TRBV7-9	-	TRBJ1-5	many	TGTGCCAGCAGCTTAGGGTCTCAGCCCCAGCATTTT	CASSLGSQPQHF
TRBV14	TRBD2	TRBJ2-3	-	TGTGCCAGCAGCCAAGGTTGGGGACTAGCGGGAGAGCGGCTCACAGATACGCAGTATTTT	CASSQGWGLAGERLTDTQYF
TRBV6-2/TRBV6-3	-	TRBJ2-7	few	TGTGCCAGCAGCGCCCCCGATTGGGATACCTACGAGCAGTACTTC	CASSAPDWDTYEQYF
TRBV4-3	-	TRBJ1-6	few	TGCGCCAGCAGCCAAGGTTCAGGGGTGGGCTCCTATAATTCACCCCTCCACTTT	CASSQGSGVGSYNSPLHF
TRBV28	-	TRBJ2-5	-	TGTGCCAGCAGTTTGATGGAGGAAGAGACCCAGTACTTC	CASSLMEEETQYF
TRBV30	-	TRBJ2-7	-	TGTGCCTGGACCCGATCGAGTCCCTACGAGCAGTACTTC	CAWTRSSPYEQYF
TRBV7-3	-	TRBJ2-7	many	TGTGCCAGCAGCTTAATAGGGGGTGCTGAATACGAGCAGTACTTC	CASSLIGGAEYEQYF
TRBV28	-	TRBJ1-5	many	TGTGCCAGCAGGGCTCTTCTTGGCAATCAGCCCCAGCATTTT	CASRALLGNQPQHF
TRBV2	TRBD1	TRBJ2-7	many	TGTGCCAGCAGTCCGACAGCCAGGGGGTACGAGCAGTACTTC	CASSPTARGYEQYF
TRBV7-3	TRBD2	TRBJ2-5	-	TGTGCCAGCAGCTCCACAGGACTAGCGGGACCAGAGACCCAGTACTTC	CASSSTGLAGPETQYF
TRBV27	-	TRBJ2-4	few	TGTGCCAGCCGGGGCCCCTCGGCAGGCAAAAGCATTCAGTACTTC	CASRGPSAGKSIQYF
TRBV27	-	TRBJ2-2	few	TGTGCCAGCAGCCGGGGTCGAGGCGGGGAGCTGTTTTTT	CASSRGRGGELFF
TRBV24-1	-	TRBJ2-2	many	TGTGCCACCAGTGAAGGTCCGTGGCAGAACACCGGGGAGCTGTTTTTT	CATSEGPWQNTGELFF
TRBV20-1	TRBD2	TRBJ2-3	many	TGCAGTGCTAGAGGGGCGGGAGGGCCTTTTTGGACAGATACGCAGTATTTT	CSARGAGGPFWTDTQYF